The entry that follows covers one TCR beta chain sequence. Under the authors' procedure: Counts of nucleated cells, estimated from reference gene primer amplification, were obtained. Using immunoSEQ multiplex PCR, the repertoire was profiled, and TCRdb retains in-frame clones only, with some absent. That table is the source of V, J and clone size, and D and trimming were worked out from the DNA. The data show around 290,000 clones, around 87% seen once. The data derive from a study of blood T cell repertoires in COVID-19. Study at large: Sample material is recorded as cDNA or gDNA derived from T cells, B-cell-depleted T cells, or PBMCs.

The germline CDR1 and CDR2 sequences are KGHSH and LQKENI. The CDR3 is 17 amino acids. V trimming: 4 bases; J trimming: 7 bases; junction bases outside the gene matches: 17. This receptor was obtained from a woman between 45 and 65 years old who had recovered from COVID-19. Material: peripheral blood. This chain uses TRBV18 with TRBJ2-7; 9 positions match TRBD2. The CDR3 is CASSHRWAGGPRWEQYF. CDR3 in DNA: TGTGCCAGCTCACACCGTTGGGCGGGAGGGCCACGTTGGGAGCAGTACTTC.